This T cell receptor beta chain was captured by sequencing in a study of OX40 agonist ivuxolimab in advanced cancers. Study at large: At about 81% male, the cohort had a mean age of about 55 years, ranging from roughly 23 to 80.

Germline V gives CDR1 SNHLY, CDR2 FYNNEI. The CDR3 runs 13 residues. Losses at the gene ends were 11 bases for V and 4 bases for J; bases not matched to a gene: 8. Sequenced by immunoSEQ multiplex PCR; TCRdb stores in-frame clones only, minus some. The sample comprises 50,000 to 65,000 clones, around 85% of which are singletons, and about 1% rests with the top ten. The source is an adult with an advanced solid tumor such as melanoma, head and neck, liver or kidney cancer. V usage is TRBV2 and J usage is TRBJ1-2; 9 bases map to TRBD1. Sample: CD4+ or CD8+ T cells sorted from blood, taken in a trial of the OX40 agonist ivuxolimab. In DNA form, the CDR3 reads TGTGCCTCGTCCTCGGACAGGGGCTATGGCTACACCTTC. Translating gives CASSSDRGYGYTF.